This section outlines one T cell receptor (beta chain) sequence together with its context. The sample is drawn from a study of blood T cell repertoires in COVID-19. Profiling relied on immunoSEQ multiplex PCR, and the TCRdb table lists in-frame clones only, not all of them. The repertoire consists of over 250,000 clones, with 86% occurring once and the leading ten covering roughly 3%. Participant ages covered roughly 18 to 89 years across 20 to 25 US areas. Recovered Cohort 3 donors showed two negative PCRs, clearance, or symptom resolution. The V gene end was trimmed by 3 bases and the J gene end by 4 bases; junction bases not matched to a gene: 7. The CDR3 has 15 amino acids. Germline lookup yields CDR1 SGHRS and CDR2 YFSETQ.

The sequenced material came from PBMCs or T cells enriched from blood (not recorded which). The sequence derives from a woman between 18 and 29 years old who had recovered from COVID-19. The chain has TRBV5-1 and TRBJ2-3, with 8 bases fitting TRBD1. CDR3 amino acids: CASSYGQGFADTQYF. The DNA of the CDR3 is TGCGCCAGCAGCTATGGACAGGGTTTCGCAGATACGCAGTATTTT.